This entry concerns a single T cell receptor beta chain. The data stem from a study of blood T cell repertoires in COVID-19. For the study at large: T cells, B-cell-depleted T cells, or PBMCs provided the cDNA or gDNA that served as material.

CDR1 and CDR2 from the germline V gene are SEHNR and FQNEAQ (reference sequence). With 2 bases removed from V and 6 bases from J, the gap between germline ends came to 11 bases. The length of the CDR3 is 13 residues. Authors' analysis steps: Quantification of nucleated cells was approximated via reference gene primer amplification. Some clones are missing from TCRdb's copy, which holds only in-frame ones; the method was immunoSEQ multiplex PCR. Clone size and V and J calls were adopted from that table, with D and trimming inferred from the DNA. This table has about 440,000 clones, 70% to 90% appearing once. Participant age was about 18 to 89 years, and participants resided in approximately 25 US areas.

The rearrangement links TRBV7-9 to TRBJ2-7; a weak D match, TRBD2 (6 bases). The TCR comes from a woman younger than 30 with acute COVID-19. Sequencing used PBMCs or T cells enriched from blood (not recorded which). CDR3 sequence: CASSLSLGGEQYF. CDR3 nucleotides: TGTGCCAGCAGCTTATCACTCGGGGGCGAGCAGTACTTC.